The 30 T cell receptor beta chains below were found in one sample sequenced in a study of control samples from healthy donors and cancer patients. Sequenced by immunoSEQ multiplex PCR; TCRdb stores in-frame clones only, minus some. The sample holds 79,000 or so clones, approximately 88% seen once. The sample comprised PBMCs. These receptors were taken from a woman in her forties or fifties with colorectal cancer.

Details on this clone: Other DNA sequences in the sample encode the same CDR3. The genes are TRBV7-2 and TRBJ1-2; TRBD1 agrees at 9 bases. CDR3 length: 14 amino acids. The germline gives CDR1 SGHTA, CDR2 FQGNSA. Trimming cost V 6 bases and J 5 bases; bases outside gene matches: 7. The CDR3 loop reads CASSPQTGGYGYTF. The CDR3 DNA reads as TGTGCCAGCAGTCCACAGACAGGGGGGTATGGCTACACCTTC.

The CDR3 here is CASSLAEAGGRGETQYF. CDR3 sequence (DNA): TGCGCCAGCAGCTTGGCCGAAGCGGGGGGGCGAGGAGAGACCCAGTACTTC. The chain recombines TRBV5-1 with TRBJ2-5, with 10 positions matching TRBD2. V trimming: 0 bases; J trimming: 4 bases; junction bases outside the gene matches: 9. The CDR3 is 17 amino acids. The germline gives CDR1 SGHRS, CDR2 YFSETQ.

The V call is TRBV4-3, the J call TRBJ2-4, with 8 bases matching TRBD1. CDR3 size: 15 residues. V was pared by 1 base and J by 7 bases, with 6 bases of the junction left unmatched. Germline V gene lookup returns CDR1 LGHNA and CDR2 YSLEER. The DNA of the CDR3 is TGCGCCAGCAGCCAAGTTGGACAGGGCGAGAACATTCAGTACTTC. Amino acids: CASSQVGQGENIQYF.

For the CDR3, the DNA is TGTGCCAGCAGCTTACCCGTTGGCAGGGCTAATTCACCCCTCCACTTT. Translation gives CASSLPVGRANSPLHF. This rearrangement joins TRBV7-2 to TRBJ1-6, with TRBD1 as a possible D gene (5 bases). CDR1 is SGHTA and CDR2 is FQGNSA in the germline V gene. Between the trimmed V and J ends, which lost 2 bases and 6 bases, there was a span of 14 bases. This CDR3 is 16 amino acids long.

The chain carries TRBV6-5 and TRBJ1-2; weak D call: TRBD1 (5 bases). The CDR3 loop spans 15 amino acids. The V gene lost 4 bases and the J gene lost 6 bases, with 18 bases spanning the gap. CDR1 and CDR2 from the germline V gene are MNHEY and SVGAGI. CDR3 bases: TGTGCCAGCAGTTGGGCGACAACGGGGACCGATGGCTACACCTTC. Residues: CASSWATTGTDGYTF.

The chain joins TRBV5-1 to TRBJ2-1; 11 bases are a match to TRBD2. The ends lost 0 bases at V and 5 bases at J; junction bases unmatched: 4. The CDR3 is 16 amino acids. Germline CDR1 reads SGHRS; CDR2 reads YFSETQ. In DNA, the CDR3 is TGCGCCAGCAGCTTGGCTGGGACTAGCGGCCACAATGAGCAGTTCTTC. This encodes CASSLAGTSGHNEQFF.

The gene calls are TRBV19 and TRBJ1-1; no reliable D call. CDR1 is LNHDA, CDR2 SQIVND, per germline (reference sequence). The CDR3 is made up of 15 amino acids. Trimming removed 7 bases at V and 0 bases at J, with 15 bases between. CDR3 in DNA: TGTGCCAGTACCCACCGCGGTCGGGTGAACACTGAAGCTTTCTTT. It yields the protein CASTHRGRVNTEAFF.

CDR3 sequence reads: CASSQDWTGGYGYTF. Written as DNA, the CDR3 is TGTGCCAGCAGCCAAGATTGGACAGGGGGCTATGGCTACACCTTC. This chain connects TRBV3-1 (or the pseudogene TRBV3-2) to TRBJ1-2; 10 bases map to TRBD1. The CDR3 sequence is 15 residues long. V shed 0 bases and J 4 bases; nucleotides not matched to a gene: 2. Looked up from germline, CDR1 is LGHDT and CDR2 is YNNKEL (reference sequence).

V and J are TRBV7-8 and TRBJ1-5, with D uncertain. Germline V gene lookup returns CDR1 SGHVS and CDR2 FQNEAQ. Trimming removed 0 bases at V and 5 bases at J, with 5 bases between. The CDR3 is 13 residues long. CDR3 amino acids: CASSLAPDQPQHF. For the CDR3, the DNA is TGTGCCAGCAGCTTAGCGCCGGATCAGCCCCAGCATTTT. The whole variable domain, filled in from reference TRBV7-8 and TRBJ1-5, reads GAGVSQSPRYKVAKRGQDVALRCDPISGHVSLFWYQQALGQGPEFLTYFQNEAQLDKSGLPSDRFFAERPEGSVSTLKIQRTQQEDSAVYLCASSLAPDQPQHFGDGTRLSIL.

This clone was seen a handful of times. The gene calls are TRBV27 and TRBJ2-1; D tentatively reads TRBD1 or TRBD2 (6 bases each). The CDR3 runs 13 residues. V lost 6 bases and J 6 bases, leaving 12 bases between the germline ends. Germline V gives CDR1 MNHEY, CDR2 SMNVEV (reference sequence). The CDR3 sequence: CASRTGAINEQFF. In DNA form, the CDR3 reads TGTGCCAGCAGGACGGGGGCCATCAATGAGCAGTTCTTC.

This chain connects TRBV3-1 (or the pseudogene TRBV3-2) to TRBJ2-5, with 11 bases aligning to TRBD2. Trimming removed 8 bases from V and 4 bases from J; junction bases left unmatched: 18. CDR1 is LGHDT, CDR2 YNNKEL, per germline (reference sequence). The CDR3 sequence is 18 residues long. CDR3 sequence: CASEFSSGGSFSGETQYF. In DNA form, the CDR3 reads TGTGCCAGCGAATTTTCTAGCGGGGGGTCATTCTCGGGAGAGACCCAGTACTTC.

The V gene is TRBV5-8, the J gene TRBJ2-7, with D perhaps assigned TRBD1 or TRBD2 (5 bases each). Trimming shortened V by 5 bases and J by 7 bases, and 16 bases separated the two germline ends. The germline V gene has CDR1 SGHTS and CDR2 YDEGEE. The CDR3 spans 13 residues. Written as DNA, the CDR3 is TGTGCCAGCAGACTTAGAGGGGCTAAAGAGCAGTACGTC. It encodes CASRLRGAKEQYV.

V is TRBV6-2 or TRBV6-3 and J is TRBJ2-3; 10 bases agree with TRBD1. Germline values: CDR1 MNHEY, CDR2 SVGEGT. The J segment lost 6 bases and the V segment lost 6 bases, leaving 12 bases of the junction unmatched. CDR3 size: 16 residues. The CDR3 region is CASSSPLGQGVDTQYF. The CDR3 DNA reads TGTGCCAGCAGCTCGCCCCTAGGACAGGGGGTTGATACGCAGTATTTT.

V usage is TRBV19 and J usage is TRBJ2-5; D may be TRBD2 (5 bases). The germline V gene encodes CDR1 LNHDA and CDR2 SQIVND (reference sequence). Trimming removed 3 bases at V and 4 bases at J, with 12 bases between. The CDR3 is made up of 14 amino acids. As DNA, the CDR3 is TGTGCCAGTAGTATGGAGGTCAGCCGAGAGACCCAGTACTTC. Protein: CASSMEVSRETQYF.

This sequence joins TRBV5-1 and TRBJ2-5; D may be TRBD1 (5 bases). CDR3 length equals 14 residues. Germline assignment: CDR1 SGHRS and CDR2 YFSETQ. Trimming removed 0 bases at V and 2 bases at J, with 8 bases between. The CDR3 is CASSLVPGQETQYF. The CDR3 DNA follows: TGCGCCAGCAGCTTGGTGCCAGGGCAAGAGACCCAGTACTTC.

The chain carries TRBV5-4 and TRBJ2-5; D possibly matches TRBD1 or TRBD2 (7 bases each). Germline V gene sequence: CDR1 SGHNT, CDR2 YYREEE (reference sequence). The ends were cut back, 3 bases at V and 7 bases at J, with 16 bases in the middle. The CDR3 covers 14 residues. CDR3 protein: CASSWEGASGTQYF. In DNA, the CDR3 is TGTGCCAGCAGCTGGGAGGGGGCCTCTGGGACCCAGTACTTC.

The chain carries TRBV5-5 and TRBJ1-6; no clear D. Germline-derived CDR1 and CDR2 are SGHKS and YYEKEE (reference sequence). This CDR3 is 14 amino acids long. V dropped 4 bases and J dropped 4 bases, with 9 bases sitting between them. CDR3 in DNA: TGTGCCAGCAGCCCCACGGGATATAATTCACCCCTCCACTTT. The encoded protein is CASSPTGYNSPLHF.

This sequence joins TRBV10-1 and TRBJ1-2, with TRBD1 matching 9 bases. The junction had 8 bases not matched to a gene; V was cut back by 10 bases and J by 8 bases. CDR3 length: 12 residues. Germline CDR1 reads WNHNN; CDR2 reads SYGVQD (reference sequence). CDR3 loop: CATQGQGQGYTF. The CDR3 bases are TGCGCCACCCAGGGACAGGGTCAAGGCTACACCTTC.

The genes are TRBV28 and TRBJ2-7; TRBD1 agrees at 8 bases. The CDR3 contains 15 residues. Trimming cost V 2 bases and J 0 bases; bases outside gene matches: 3. Looked up from germline, CDR1 is MDHEN and CDR2 is SYDVKM. Here the CDR3 reads CASSLMTGDSYEQYV. The CDR3 nucleotides read TGTGCCAGCAGTTTAATGACAGGGGACTCCTACGAGCAGTACGTC.

CDR3: CASSEDSGGYTF. The CDR3 nucleotides are TGTGCCAGCAGCGAGGACAGCGGTGGCTACACCTTC. The chain has TRBV6-5 and TRBJ1-2; perhaps TRBD1 as D (6 bases). Per the germline V gene, CDR1 is MNHEY and CDR2 is SVGAGI. The CDR3 is 12 residues long. Trimming removed 6 bases at V and 7 bases at J, with 12 bases between.

The V gene is TRBV7-9, the J gene TRBJ1-1; D is uncertain. Trimming took off 2 bases at V and 6 bases at J, with 7 bases between the two ends. Germline loops: CDR1 SEHNR, CDR2 FQNEAQ (reference sequence). CDR3 length equals 12 residues. CDR3 coding DNA: TGTGCCAGCAGCTTACTGATTCCTGAAGCTTTCTTT. It encodes CASSLLIPEAFF.

This rearrangement joins TRBV21-1 to TRBJ1-4; the D call TRBD1 from the table was never checked on the DNA. TRBV21-1 is a documented pseudogene. The CDR3 is 18 amino acids. The CDR3 protein is CASTTAPGQGAGGEKLFF. CDR3 bases: TGTGCCAGCACCACGGCCCCGGGACAGGGGGCGGGGGGTGAAAAACTGTTTTTT.

This clone was observed a few times. The gene calls are TRBV13 and TRBJ1-6, with 7 bases fitting TRBD1. V was clipped by 5 bases and J by 6 bases; unmatched bases: 4. CDR1 and CDR2 from the germline V gene are PRHDT and FYEKMQ (reference sequence). The CDR3 totals 14 residues. The CDR3 is CASSVGQPNSPLHF. The CDR3 region has the DNA TGTGCCAGCAGCGTGGGACAGCCTAATTCACCCCTCCACTTT.

This CDR3 reads CASSQPDNYGYTF. The CDR3 DNA reads TGTGCCAGTTCACAGCCGGATAACTATGGCTACACCTTC. The chain is built from TRBV19 and TRBJ1-2; D remains unclear. CDR3 length equals 13 residues. Germline V gives CDR1 LNHDA, CDR2 SQIVND (reference sequence). The ends were cut back, 8 bases at V and 1 base at J, with 11 bases in the middle.

The rearrangement joins TRBV14 to TRBJ1-4; D is uncertain. The CDR3 sequence is 12 residues long. The germline V and J ends were trimmed by 4 bases and 8 bases, with 8 bases remaining between them. The germline V gene has CDR1 SGHDN and CDR2 FVKESK. The CDR3 DNA follows: TGTGCCAGCAGCCGTCCTGGGGAAAAACTGTTTTTT. Its protein is CASSRPGEKLFF.

The V and J genes are TRBV6-6 and TRBJ1-4, with D perhaps TRBD1 (6 bases). V lost 2 bases to trimming and J lost 8 bases, with 18 bases between them. The CDR3 is 16 amino acids. The germline V gene has CDR1 MNHNY and CDR2 SVGAGI (reference sequence). The CDR3 bases are TGTGCCAGCAGTTACGCGGGGGGCGATAGTGGGGAAAAACTGTTTTTT. Amino acid sequence: CASSYAGGDSGEKLFF.

This chain connects TRBV5-1 to TRBJ2-2, with 8 bases matching TRBD1. V trimming: 5 bases; J trimming: 2 bases; junction bases outside the gene matches: 5. Germline V gives CDR1 SGHRS, CDR2 YFSETQ. This CDR3 has 15 residues. The CDR3: CASSQGARNTGELFF. The CDR3 DNA is TGCGCCAGCAGTCAGGGGGCGCGAAACACCGGGGAGCTGTTTTTT.

This clone was seen only a few times. The chain employs TRBV19 and TRBJ2-2; TRBD2 might be the D (5 bases). The V end lost 5 bases, the J end lost 4 bases, and 14 bases lay between the germline ends. The CDR3 covers 15 residues. Germline V gene sequence: CDR1 LNHDA, CDR2 SQIVND (reference sequence). CDR3 amino acids: CASSPTRGATGELFF. The CDR3 coding sequence is TGTGCCAGTAGTCCAACTCGGGGAGCCACCGGGGAGCTGTTTTTT.

This clone has just one count. The chain links TRBV6-5 to TRBJ1-6, with D possibly being TRBD1 (5 bases). Germline V CDR1 and CDR2: MNHEY, SVGAGI. The CDR3 covers 16 residues. Trimming shortened V by 0 bases and J by 4 bases, and 10 bases separated the two germline ends. The CDR3 protein is CASSYSGRGYNSPLHF. CDR3 sequence (DNA): TGTGCCAGCAGTTACTCGGGGCGGGGATATAATTCACCCCTCCACTTT.

This chain joins TRBV6-9 and TRBJ2-7; TRBD1 is a possible D gene (6 bases). Trimming left V 4 bases short and J 2 bases short, with 15 bases between. CDR1 is MNHGY and CDR2 is SVAAGI in the germline V gene. The CDR3 has 15 residues. The CDR3 region has the DNA TGTGCCAGCAGTTGCTTGTCGGGACACCCCTACGAGCAGTACGTC. Translation gives CASSCLSGHPYEQYV.